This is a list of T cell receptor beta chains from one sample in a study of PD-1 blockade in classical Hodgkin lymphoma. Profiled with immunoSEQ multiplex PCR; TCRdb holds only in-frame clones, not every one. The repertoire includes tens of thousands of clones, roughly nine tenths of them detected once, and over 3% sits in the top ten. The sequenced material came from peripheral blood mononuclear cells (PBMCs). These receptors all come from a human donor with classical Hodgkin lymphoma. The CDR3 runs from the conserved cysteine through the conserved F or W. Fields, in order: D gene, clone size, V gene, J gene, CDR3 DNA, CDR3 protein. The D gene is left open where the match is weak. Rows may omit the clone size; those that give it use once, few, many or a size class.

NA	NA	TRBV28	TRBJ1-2	TGTGCCAGCCGGGCAGGGGCAGGAGGGGGCTACACCTTC	CASRAGAGGGYTF
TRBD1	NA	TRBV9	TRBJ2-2	TGTGCCAGCAGCGTCTGGGGGCGGCGGGACAGGGACACCGGGGAGCTGTTTTTT	CASSVWGRRDRDTGELFF
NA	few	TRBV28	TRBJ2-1	TGTGCCAGCAGGACCTACAGGGACGAGCAGTTCTTC	CASRTYRDEQFF
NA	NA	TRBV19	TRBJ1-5	TGTGCCAGTAGCCCCTCGACTCGTCAGCCCCAGCATTTT	CASSPSTRQPQHF
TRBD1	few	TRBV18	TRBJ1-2	TGTGCCAGCTCCCCTGGACAGGGTATACAACTATATGGCTACACCTTC	CASSPGQGIQLYGYTF
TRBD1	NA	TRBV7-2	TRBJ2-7	TGTGCCAGCAGCTCCCTGGGACAGGATGCCTACGAGCAGTACTTC	CASSSLGQDAYEQYF
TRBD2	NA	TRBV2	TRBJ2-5	TGTGCCACCGGGACTAGCTTGGAATTAGAGACCCAGTACTTC	CATGTSLELETQYF
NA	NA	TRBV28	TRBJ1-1	TGTGCCAGCAGCATGTGGTCGGGACTCAGGAACACTGAAGCTTTCTTT	CASSMWSGLRNTEAFF
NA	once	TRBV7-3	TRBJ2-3	TGTGCCAGCAGCTCTGGGGGCACAGATACACAGTATTTT	CASSSGGTDTQYF
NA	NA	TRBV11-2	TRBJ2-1	TGTGCCAGCAGCTTGAGGGTGAGCTCCTACAATGAGCAGTTCTTC	CASSLRVSSYNEQFF
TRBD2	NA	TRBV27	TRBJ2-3	TGTGCCAGCAGTTACACTAGCGCCTCAGATACGCAGTATTTT	CASSYTSASDTQYF
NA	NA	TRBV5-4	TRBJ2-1	TGTGCCAGCAGCCCGGACCCCGGGTCCTACAATGAGCAGTTCTTC	CASSPDPGSYNEQFF
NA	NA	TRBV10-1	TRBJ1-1	TGCGCCAGCAGTGAGTCGGCAGCCGGGGGCACTGAAGCTTTCTTT	CASSESAAGGTEAFF
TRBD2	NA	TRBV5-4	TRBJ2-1	TGTGCCAGCACCCTCCGGGGGGGCCCCAATGAGCAGTTCTTC	CASTLRGGPNEQFF
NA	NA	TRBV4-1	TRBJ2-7	TGCGCCAGCAGCCAAGGCTTGGGGGGACTCCTCTACGAGCAGTACTTC	CASSQGLGGLLYEQYF
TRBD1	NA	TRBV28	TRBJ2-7	TGTGCCAGCAGTCCAACGACAGGGGGCAACGAGCAGTACTTC	CASSPTTGGNEQYF
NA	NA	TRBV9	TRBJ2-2	TGTGCCAGCAGCGCCAACCTAGACACCGGGGAGCTGTTTTTT	CASSANLDTGELFF
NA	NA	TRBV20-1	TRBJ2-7	TGCAGTGTCGGGGGACCCTACGAGCAGTACTTC	CSVGGPYEQYF
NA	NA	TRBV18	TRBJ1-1	TGTGCCAGCTCACCTGACGGGAACACTGAAGCTTTCTTT	CASSPDGNTEAFF
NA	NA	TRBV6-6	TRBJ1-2	TGTGCCAGCAGTTATTCCACAGGGAACTATGGCTACACCTTC	CASSYSTGNYGYTF
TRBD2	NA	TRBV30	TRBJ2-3	TGTGCCTGGAATCGACTAGCGGGATTTCGTTTTAGCACAGATACGCAGTATTTT	CAWNRLAGFRFSTDTQYF
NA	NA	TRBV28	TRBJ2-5	TGTGCCAGCAGTTTTCAGGGAGCCCCTCTGGAGACCCAGTACTTC	CASSFQGAPLETQYF
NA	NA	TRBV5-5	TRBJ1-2	TGTGCCAGCAGCTTGGACAGCCCTAGCTATGGCTACACCTTC	CASSLDSPSYGYTF
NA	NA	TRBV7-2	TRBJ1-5	TGTGCCAGCAGCTTAGCCAGGGGAAGCAATCAGCCCCAGCATTTT	CASSLARGSNQPQHF
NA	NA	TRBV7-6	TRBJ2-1	TGTGCCAGCAGCTTAGTTAGGGGGAATGAGCAGTTCTTC	CASSLVRGNEQFF
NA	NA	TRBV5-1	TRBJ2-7	TGCGCCAGCAGCGTGGACAGCCTCACCGACGAGCAGTACTTC	CASSVDSLTDEQYF